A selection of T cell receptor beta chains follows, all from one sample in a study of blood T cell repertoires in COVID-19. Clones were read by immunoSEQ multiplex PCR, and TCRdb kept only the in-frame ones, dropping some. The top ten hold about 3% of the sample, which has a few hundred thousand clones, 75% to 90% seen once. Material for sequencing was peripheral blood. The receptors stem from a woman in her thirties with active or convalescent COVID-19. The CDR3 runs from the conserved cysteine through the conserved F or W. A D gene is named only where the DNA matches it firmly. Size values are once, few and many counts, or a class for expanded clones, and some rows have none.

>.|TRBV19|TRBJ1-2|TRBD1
CASSIGQGAGGYTF
TGTGCCAGTAGTATCGGACAGGGGGCCGGAGGCTACACCTTC
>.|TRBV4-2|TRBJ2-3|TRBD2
CASSQGTPGGTDTQYF
TGTGCCAGCAGCCAAGGGACTCCGGGGGGGACAGATACGCAGTATTTT
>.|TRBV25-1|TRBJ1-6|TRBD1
CASTLAGTANSPLHF
TGTGCCAGCACCCTAGCCGGGACAGCCAATTCACCCCTCCACTTT
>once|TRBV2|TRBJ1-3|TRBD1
CASWGQKGNTIYF
TGTGCCAGCTGGGGACAGAAAGGAAACACCATATATTTT
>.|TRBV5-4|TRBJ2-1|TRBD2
CASSDRGLALNEQFF
TGTGCCAGCAGCGATAGGGGACTAGCACTGAATGAGCAGTTCTTC
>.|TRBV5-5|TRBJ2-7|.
CASSITGFYEQYF
TGTGCCAGCAGCATCACAGGGTTCTACGAGCAGTACTTC
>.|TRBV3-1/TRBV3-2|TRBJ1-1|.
CASSRVAGAVAEAFF
TGTGCCAGCAGCCGGGTGGCGGGGGCGGTTGCTGAAGCTTTCTTT
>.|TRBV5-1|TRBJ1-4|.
CASSWGLQGNEKLFF
TGCGCCAGCAGCTGGGGGCTTCAGGGTAATGAAAAACTGTTTTTT
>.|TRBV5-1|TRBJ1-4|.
CASSPISGLGEKLFF
TGCGCCAGCAGCCCCATCTCAGGCCTCGGTGAAAAACTGTTTTTT
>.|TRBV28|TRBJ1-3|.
CASSFKTDSGIWSGNTIYF
TGTGCCAGCAGTTTCAAGACGGATTCAGGGATTTGGTCTGGAAACACCATATATTTT
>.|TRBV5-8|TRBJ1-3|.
CASSRGVDSGNTIYF
TGTGCCAGCAGTCGAGGAGTAGACTCTGGAAACACCATATATTTT
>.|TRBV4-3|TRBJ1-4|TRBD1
CASSQPPSGQGTANEKLFF
TGCGCCAGCAGCCAACCACCCTCCGGACAGGGTACAGCGAATGAAAAACTGTTTTTT
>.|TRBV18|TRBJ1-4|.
CASCRQLDEKLFF
TGTGCCAGCTGCCGCCAGTTGGATGAAAAACTGTTTTTT
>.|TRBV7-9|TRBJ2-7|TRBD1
CASSPGQGGSYEQYF
TGTGCCAGCAGCCCAGGACAGGGCGGCTCCTACGAGCAGTACTTC
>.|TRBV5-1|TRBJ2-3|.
CASRGLPTSTDTQYF
TGCGCCAGCAGGGGCCTCCCAACCAGCACAGATACGCAGTATTTT
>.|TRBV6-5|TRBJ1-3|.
CASSYTGLSGNTIYF
TGTGCCAGCAGTTACACAGGCCTCTCTGGAAACACCATATATTTT
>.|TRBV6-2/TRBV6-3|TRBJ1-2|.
CASSYGQLANYGYTF
TGTGCCAGCAGTTACGGACAGTTAGCTAACTATGGCTACACCTTC
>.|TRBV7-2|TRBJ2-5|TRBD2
CASSFWTSYGETQYF
TGTGCCAGCAGCTTCTGGACTAGCTACGGAGAGACCCAGTACTTC
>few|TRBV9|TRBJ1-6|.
CASSVNGQTNSPLHF
TGTGCCAGCAGCGTAAACGGACAGACCAATTCACCCCTCCACTTT
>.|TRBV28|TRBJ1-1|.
CASSPLNTEAFF
TGTGCCAGCAGTCCATTGAACACTGAAGCTTTCTTT
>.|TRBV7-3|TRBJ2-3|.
CASSPRRTSTDTQYF
TGTGCCAGCAGCCCACGAAGGACTAGCACAGATACGCAGTATTTT
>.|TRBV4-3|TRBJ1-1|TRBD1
CASSHPDRGITEAFF
TGCGCCAGCAGCCACCCGGACAGGGGGATCACTGAAGCTTTCTTT
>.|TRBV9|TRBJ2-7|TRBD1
CASSLGTGGYEQYF
TGTGCCAGCAGCTTGGGGACAGGGGGCTACGAGCAGTACTTC
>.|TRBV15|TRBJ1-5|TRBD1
CATSRDAGNRGSQPQHF
TGTGCCACCAGCAGAGATGCGGGGAACAGGGGTTCCCAGCCCCAGCATTTT
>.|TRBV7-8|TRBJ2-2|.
CASRSTRTENTGELFF
TGTGCCAGCAGGTCCACCCGGACAGAGAACACCGGGGAGCTGTTTTTT
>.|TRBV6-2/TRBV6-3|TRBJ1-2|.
CASSYSEYRALANYGYTF
TGTGCCAGCAGTTACTCGGAGTACAGGGCCCTAGCTAACTATGGCTACACCTTC
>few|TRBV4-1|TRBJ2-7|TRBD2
CASSPGLAVSYEQYF
TGCGCCAGCAGCCCGGGACTAGCCGTCTCCTACGAGCAGTACTTC
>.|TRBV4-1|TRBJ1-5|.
CASSQDPDRRNQPQHF
TGCGCCAGCAGCCAAGATCCGGACAGACGCAATCAGCCCCAGCATTTT
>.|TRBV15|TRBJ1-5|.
CATSRGLRVSQPQHF
TGTGCCACCAGCAGGGGGCTCAGGGTCTCTCAGCCCCAGCATTTT
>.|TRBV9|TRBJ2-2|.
CASSVIPLRPGFTGELFF
TGTGCCAGCAGCGTAATTCCCCTTCGTCCAGGGTTCACCGGGGAGCTGTTTTTT
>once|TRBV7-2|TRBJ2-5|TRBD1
CASSLERGPGETQYF
TGTGCCAGCAGCTTAGAGAGGGGGCCGGGAGAGACCCAGTACTTC
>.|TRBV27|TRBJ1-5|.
CASSSGSGQPQHF
TGTGCCAGCAGTTCCGGTAGCGGTCAGCCCCAGCATTTT